This TCR beta chain comes out of a study of early T cells in non-severe SARS-CoV-2 infection. Study details: Bulk RNA isolated from unsorted whole blood underwent sequencing; chains were not paired.

Comment on this clonotype: What it binds is unknown.

Individual cDNA molecules each received unique molecular identifiers attached to them. TCRdb processed the 5' RACE reads anew with MiXCR; each CDR3 protein has one entry. The sample lists around 55,000 distinct CDR3 sequences, roughly 12% occurring once. Germline CDR1 and CDR2: KGHSH and LQKENI. V lost 3 bases to trimming and J lost 5 bases; unmatched junction nucleotides: 8. The CDR3 loop spans 16 amino acids. Overall study results and limits: A preference for anti-spike CD8 responses marked VDJdb matching, which missed private and CD4 specificities.

Sequenced material: whole blood. This rearrangement joins TRBV18 to TRBJ1-1; TRBD1 agrees at 11 bases. The TCR originated in an adult who was a healthcare worker with PCR-confirmed SARS-CoV-2 infection or an uninfected control (not recorded which). CDR3 residues: CASSPQSGTGGTEAFF. In DNA form, the CDR3 reads TGTGCCAGCTCACCCCAGAGCGGGACAGGGGGTACTGAAGCTTTCTTT.